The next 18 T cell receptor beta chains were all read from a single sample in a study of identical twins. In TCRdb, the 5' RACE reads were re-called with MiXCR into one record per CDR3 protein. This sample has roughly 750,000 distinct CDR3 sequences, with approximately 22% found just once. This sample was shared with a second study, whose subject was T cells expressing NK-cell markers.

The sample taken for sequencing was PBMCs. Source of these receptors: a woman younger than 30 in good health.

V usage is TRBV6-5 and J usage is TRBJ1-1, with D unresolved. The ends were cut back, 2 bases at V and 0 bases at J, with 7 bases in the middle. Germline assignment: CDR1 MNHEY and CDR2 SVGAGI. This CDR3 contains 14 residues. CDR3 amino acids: CASSYGRLNTEAFF. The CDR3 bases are TGTGCCAGCAGTTACGGACGGCTGAACACTGAAGCTTTCTTT.

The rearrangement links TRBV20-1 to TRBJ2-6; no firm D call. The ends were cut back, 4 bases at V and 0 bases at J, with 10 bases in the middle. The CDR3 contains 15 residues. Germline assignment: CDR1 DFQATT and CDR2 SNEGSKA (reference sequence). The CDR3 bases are TGCAGTGCTATGTCTTCGACCTCTGGGGCCAACGTCCTGACTTTC. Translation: CSAMSSTSGANVLTF.

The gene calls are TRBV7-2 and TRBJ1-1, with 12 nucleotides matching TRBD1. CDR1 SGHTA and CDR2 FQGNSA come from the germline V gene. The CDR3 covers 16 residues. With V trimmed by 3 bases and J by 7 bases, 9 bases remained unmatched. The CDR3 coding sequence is TGTGCCAGCAGCTTCTGGCCGGGACAGGGGGCGGATGAAGCTTTCTTT. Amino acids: CASSFWPGQGADEAFF.

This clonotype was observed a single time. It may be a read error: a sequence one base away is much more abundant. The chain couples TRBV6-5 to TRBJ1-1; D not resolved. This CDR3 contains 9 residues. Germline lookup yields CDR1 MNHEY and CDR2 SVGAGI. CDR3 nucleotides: TGTGCCTGCAGCTTCCAGGCTTTCTTT. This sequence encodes CACSFQAFF.

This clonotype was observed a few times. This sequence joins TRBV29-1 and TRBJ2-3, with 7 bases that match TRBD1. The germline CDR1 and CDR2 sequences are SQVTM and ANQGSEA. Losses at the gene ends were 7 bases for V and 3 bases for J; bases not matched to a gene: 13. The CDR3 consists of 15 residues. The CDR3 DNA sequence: TGCAGCGCCACACGAGGGGGCCTCGGTACAGATACGCAGTATTTT. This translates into CSATRGGLGTDTQYF.

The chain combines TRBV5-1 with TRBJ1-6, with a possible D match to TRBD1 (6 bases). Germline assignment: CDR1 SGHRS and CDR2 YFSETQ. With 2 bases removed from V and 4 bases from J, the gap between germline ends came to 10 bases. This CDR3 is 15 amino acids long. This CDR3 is CASSFRQAYNSPLHF. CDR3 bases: TGCGCCAGCAGCTTCCGACAGGCTTATAATTCACCCCTCCACTTT.

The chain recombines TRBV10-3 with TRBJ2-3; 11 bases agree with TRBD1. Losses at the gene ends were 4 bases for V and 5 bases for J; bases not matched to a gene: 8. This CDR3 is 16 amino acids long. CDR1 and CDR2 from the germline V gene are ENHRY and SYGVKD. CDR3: CAISGTGGLAGDTQYF. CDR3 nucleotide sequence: TGTGCCATCAGTGGGACAGGGGGCCTGGCCGGAGATACGCAGTATTTT.

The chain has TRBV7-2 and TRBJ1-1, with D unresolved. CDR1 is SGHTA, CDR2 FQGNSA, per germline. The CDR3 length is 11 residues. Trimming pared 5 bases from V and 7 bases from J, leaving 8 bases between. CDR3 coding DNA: TGTGCCAGCAGCCGGACCATTGAAGCTTTCTTT. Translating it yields CASSRTIEAFF. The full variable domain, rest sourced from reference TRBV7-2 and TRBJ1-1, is GAGVSQSPSNKVTEKGKDVELRCDPISGHTALYWYRQSLGQGLEFLIYFQGNSAPDKSGLPSDRFSAERTGGSVSTLTIQRTQQEDSAVYLCASSRTIEAFFGQGTRLTVV.

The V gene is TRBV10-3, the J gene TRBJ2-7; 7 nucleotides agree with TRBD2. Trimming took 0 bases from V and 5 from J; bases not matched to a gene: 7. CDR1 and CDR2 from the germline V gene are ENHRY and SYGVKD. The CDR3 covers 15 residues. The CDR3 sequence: CAISESGGSGDEQYF. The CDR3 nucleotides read TGTGCCATCAGTGAGTCAGGCGGGAGTGGTGACGAGCAGTACTTC.

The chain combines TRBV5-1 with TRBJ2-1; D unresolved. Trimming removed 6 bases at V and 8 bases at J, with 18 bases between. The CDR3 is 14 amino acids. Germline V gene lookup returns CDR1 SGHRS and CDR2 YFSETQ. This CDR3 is CASKLLTLGDEQFF. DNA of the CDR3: TGCGCCAGCAAACTCCTCACCTTGGGCGATGAGCAGTTCTTC.

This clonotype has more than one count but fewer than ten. The CDR3 bases are TGTGCCAGCAGTTTTCAGGACAGCTATGGCTACACCTTC. It codes for CASSFQDSYGYTF. This rearrangement joins TRBV27 to TRBJ1-2; D might be TRBD1 (6 bases). Germline CDR1 MNHEY, CDR2 SMNVEV (reference sequence). Trimming pared 3 bases from V and 4 bases from J, leaving 9 bases between. The CDR3 totals 13 residues.

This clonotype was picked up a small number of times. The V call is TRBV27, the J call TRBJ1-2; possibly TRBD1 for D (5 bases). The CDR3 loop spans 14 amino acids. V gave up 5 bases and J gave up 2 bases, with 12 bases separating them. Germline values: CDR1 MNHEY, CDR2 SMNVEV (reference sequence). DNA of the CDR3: TGTGCCAGCAGTAACGGGGCGATCAACTATGGCTACACCTTC. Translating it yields CASSNGAINYGYTF.

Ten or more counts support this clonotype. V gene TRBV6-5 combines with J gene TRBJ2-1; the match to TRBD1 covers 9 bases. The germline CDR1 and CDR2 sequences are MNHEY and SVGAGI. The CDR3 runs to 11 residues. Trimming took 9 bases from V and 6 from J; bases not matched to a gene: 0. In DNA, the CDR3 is TGTGCCAGGGGACAGGGCAATGAGCAGTTCTTC. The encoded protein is CARGQGNEQFF.

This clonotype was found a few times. The CDR3 DNA reads TGCAGTGCTACCGCCAATAGCGGGAGCAGGGAGACCCAGTACTTC. Translating it yields CSATANSGSRETQYF. The J gene is TRBJ2-5, the V gene TRBV20-1, with 9 bases fitting TRBD2. With 4 bases clipped from V and 5 bases from J, the junction kept 11 bases outside the gene matches. CDR3 size: 15 residues. Germline values: CDR1 DFQATT, CDR2 SNEGSKA (reference sequence).

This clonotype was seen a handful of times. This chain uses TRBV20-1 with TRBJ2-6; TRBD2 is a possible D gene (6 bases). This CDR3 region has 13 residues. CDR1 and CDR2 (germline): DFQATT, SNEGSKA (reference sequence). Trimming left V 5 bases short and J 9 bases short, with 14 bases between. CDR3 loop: CSAQIQGLNVLTF. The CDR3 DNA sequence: TGCAGTGCTCAAATTCAGGGACTCAACGTCCTGACTTTC.

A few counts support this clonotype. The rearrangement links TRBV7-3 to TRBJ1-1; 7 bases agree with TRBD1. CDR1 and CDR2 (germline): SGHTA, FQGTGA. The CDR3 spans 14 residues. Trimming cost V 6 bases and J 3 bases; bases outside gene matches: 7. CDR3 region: CASSVNRGDTEAFF. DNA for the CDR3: TGTGCCAGCAGTGTTAACAGGGGAGACACTGAAGCTTTCTTT. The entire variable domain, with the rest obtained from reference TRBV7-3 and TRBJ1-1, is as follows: GAGVSQTPSNKVTEKGKYVELRCDPISGHTALYWYRQSLGQGPEFLIYFQGTGAADDSGLPNDRFFAVRPEGSVSTLKIQRTERGDSAVYLCASSVNRGDTEAFFGQGTRLTVV.

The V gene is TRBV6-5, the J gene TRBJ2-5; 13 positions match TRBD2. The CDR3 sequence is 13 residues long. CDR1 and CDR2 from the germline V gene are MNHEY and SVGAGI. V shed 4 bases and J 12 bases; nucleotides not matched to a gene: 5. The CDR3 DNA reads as TGTGCCAGCAGTTTTGGACTAGCGGGAGTGGAGTACTTC. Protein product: CASSFGLAGVEYF.

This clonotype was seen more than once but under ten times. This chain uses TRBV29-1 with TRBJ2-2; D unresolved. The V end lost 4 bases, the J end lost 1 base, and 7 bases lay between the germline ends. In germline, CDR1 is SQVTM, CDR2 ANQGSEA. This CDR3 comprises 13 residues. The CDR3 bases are TGCAGCGTTGGGCACTTGAACACCGGGGAGCTGTTTTTT. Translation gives CSVGHLNTGELFF.